This T cell receptor beta chain was profiled in a study of shared clonotypes between healthy human individuals (dated by TCRdb to the early 2020s). Regarding the research as a whole: The cohort comprised two women and a few men aged 18 to 49 years. For each donor, CD4 naive and CD4 memory were each given three plates, CD8 naive was given two plates, and CD8 memory was given one plate. Blood TCR repertoires of about 5 healthy adults were deeply sequenced to estimate repertoire size and the extent of clonotype sharing between individuals. To increase sequencing depth and limit assay-specific biases, TCR repertoire library preparation and sequencing were carried out by different laboratories using diverse techniques. Between about 0.9 and 10 billion PBMCs per donor were obtained by leukapheresis.

Concerning this clone itself: Its antigen is unknown. The record has no base qualities; no much larger clone is one base away.

Study-level results and caveats: Larger estimated clonotype richness was generally found for naive subsets than for memory subsets. Higher generation probabilities were observed for clonotypes shared by all four sorted-subset donors than for non-shared clonotypes. Rarefaction of sorted-subset datasets indicated incomplete sequencing despite the large sequencing depth. Sharing across several donors was observed for about 5% of naive CD4, over 3% of naive CD8, 2.3% of memory CD4, and about 0.4% of memory CD8 clonotypes. Based on pairwise subsampling, the degree of clonotype sharing among donors was expected to be affected by sequencing depth. The small number of donors limited the genetic and exposure-history diversity represented. Only blood was sampled, and tissue TCR repertoires likely differ from those in blood.

Using the deep immunoSEQ assay, TCR CDR3 regions were amplified from genomic DNA by multiplex PCR. Extracted genomic DNA from each cell subset was distributed evenly across all wells of several immunoSEQ 96-well plates, and each plate was treated as a replicate. Each replicate PCR for sorted subsets received around 0.2 ug genomic DNA, equal to about 29,000 T cell genomes. Purified libraries were quantified with a Qubit 3.0 fluorometer, sized on a Bioanalyzer 2100, and re-quantified with the KAPA Library Quantification kit. Every immunoSEQ 96-well plate was sequenced on a dedicated single-read 150-cycle Illumina NextSeq 550 flow cell. In the original analysis: Because the immunoSEQ output included only junctional sequences and no quality scores, the filtering could not be the same as the filtering used for full-length reads. Sequences were annotated with PyIR, a Python wrapper for IgBLAST v1.9, using IMGT germline references to assign V/J genes and CDR3. Any read was removed if the V/J assignment was weak (E-value above 1e-6), the CDR3 was missing, or the read contained stop codons, out-of-frame junctions, or ambiguous translated residues. V3J clonotypes were defined as sequences sharing the same inferred V gene, J gene, and CDR3 amino acid sequence. The percentage overlap between two repertoires was calculated by dividing the number of shared unique clonotypes by the size of the smaller repertoire. Three approaches were used to assess repertoire richness: RTK rarefaction, the Chao1 estimator, and Recon v2.1 estimates of unobserved clonotypes. For all TCRbeta clonotypes obtained by the gDNA method from a handful of donors, generation probabilities were computed with OLGA. As stored in TCRdb, this immuneACCESS dataset retains in-frame rearrangements with V and J assigned. A fraction of the clones does not appear; measured against another copy, unresolved V genes explain less than half of the discrepancy, and the remainder lacks a known reason. V and J calls and clone size are given by that table; D and trimming were obtained from the DNA. The sample includes roughly 2.2 million clones, with more than 85% observed a single time. The ten largest clonotypes hold 0.35% to 0.5% of the sample.

The donors were healthy, HIV-negative adults with no recently reported acute infections or vaccinations. Only Caucasian adults living in Nashville, Tennessee, USA were represented among the donors. Magnetic negative selection was used to enrich CD4+ T cells, after which naive cells were positively selected on CD45RA and the negative fraction became the memory subset. Blood was collected by leukapheresis, and PBMCs were isolated by Ficoll-Histopaque density gradient centrifugation and then cryopreserved in liquid nitrogen vapor phase. Purity and quantity of every magnetically sorted T cell population were checked by analytical flow cytometry. Genomic DNA was isolated from every sorted fraction and measured by UV absorbance on a Nanodrop 2000c. The germline V gene supplies CDR1 SGHTA and CDR2 FQGNSA. From its cysteine to its phenylalanine, the CDR3 spans 14 amino acids. The only DNA kept is the CDR3, 42 bases in frame from the first base. V is shortened by 5 bases, J by 11 bases, and the region joining them spans 19 bases.

The sequencing sample was made of naive CD4+ T cells from PBMCs. The sample's cell subset or site, from its label and the paper: CD45RA+ positively selected. Recombination joined TRBV7-2 with TRBJ1-5; a tentative D match to TRBD1 spans 5 bases. The receptor comes from a young man in good health. Some clones in this sample may be carry-over from other donors' samples. The nucleotide sequence reads TGTGCCAGCAGCCCGGGGCCCGTGGGGGAGGCCCAGCATTTT. Translated, this gives CASSPGPVGEAQHF.